The 26 T cell receptor beta chains below were found in one sample sequenced in a study of T cell responses to AZD1222 COVID-19 vaccine. Sequencing was performed with immunoSEQ multiplex PCR; in TCRdb, only in-frame clones are kept and a portion is missing. The sample contains 97,000 or so clones, roughly 92% of which appear only once. The sequencing here drew on peripheral blood, taken 28 days after the second AZD1222 dose. The receptors stem from an adult who received the AZD1222 COVID-19 vaccine.

The gene calls are TRBV2 and TRBJ1-5; no reliable D call. Trimming removed 4 bases at V and 2 bases at J, with 9 bases between. This CDR3 is built from 14 residues. From germline, CDR1 is SNHLY and CDR2 FYNNEI. The CDR3 bases are TGTGCCAGCAGTGGAGACCCGGGCAATCAGCCCCAGCATTTT. Protein sequence: CASSGDPGNQPQHF.

For this clone: Because the CDR3's place on the DNA is in doubt, the DNA is left out and the CDR3 is given as listed by TCRdb. The rearrangement links TRBV6-9 to TRBJ2-5; the table assigns TRBD2, which was not confirmed against the DNA. The CDR3 is 14 amino acids in total, end residues counted. Germline CDR1 is MNHGY and CDR2 is SVAAGI. CDR3 region: CASRQFFGRETQYF.

The V gene is TRBV24-1, the J gene TRBJ2-2; 10 bases are a match to TRBD1. Germline CDR1 and CDR2: KGHDR and SFDVKD. V gave up 3 bases and J gave up 6 bases; unmatched junction bases: 0. This CDR3 comprises 14 residues. Here the CDR3 reads CATSDDRGPGELFF. In DNA form, the CDR3 reads TGTGCCACCAGTGATGACAGGGGGCCCGGGGAGCTGTTTTTT.

The rearrangement uses TRBV19 and TRBJ2-1; TRBD2 might be the D (6 bases). The CDR3 is made up of 14 amino acids. Trimming took off 6 bases at V and 9 bases at J, with 18 bases between the two ends. Germline values: CDR1 LNHDA, CDR2 SQIVND (reference sequence). Here the CDR3 reads CASRRWQAGGEQFF. The CDR3, as DNA: TGTGCCAGTAGGAGGTGGCAGGCCGGGGGTGAGCAGTTCTTC.

This chain links TRBV10-3 with TRBJ1-1, with 11 bases lining up with TRBD1. CDR3 length equals 15 residues. V shed 10 bases, J shed 5 bases, and the junction held 12 bases outside the gene matches. Germline V CDR1 and CDR2: ENHRY, SYGVKD. CDR3 in amino acids: CATGQGAGWTTEAFF. The CDR3 coding sequence is TGTGCCACAGGACAGGGGGCAGGATGGACAACTGAAGCTTTCTTT.

J is TRBJ2-2 and V is TRBV5-4; a weak D match, TRBD2 (6 bases). Germline V lookup: CDR1 SGHNT, CDR2 YYREEE (reference sequence). The CDR3 covers 14 residues. Trimming cost V 4 bases and J 2 bases, with 9 bases left between them. The chain's CDR3 is CASSRDSNTGELFF. CDR3 nucleotide sequence: TGTGCCAGCAGCCGGGACTCAAACACCGGGGAGCTGTTTTTT. The full variable domain, with the rest looked up from reference TRBV5-4 and TRBJ2-2, is ETGVTQSPTHLIKTRGQQVTLRCSSQSGHNTVSWYQQALGQGPQFIFQYYREEENGRGNFPPRFSGLQFPNYSSELNVNALELDDSALYLCASSRDSNTGELFFGEGSRLTVL.

Only one count was recorded for this clone. The CDR3 nucleotides are TGTGCCAGCAGTTTATGGGTACAGGGGGCTGGAAACACCATATATTTT. Translating it yields CASSLWVQGAGNTIYF. J is TRBJ1-3 and V is TRBV28; TRBD1 matches at 8 bases. CDR3 size: 16 residues. The ends lost 0 bases at V and 2 bases at J; junction bases unmatched: 3. CDR1 MDHEN and CDR2 SYDVKM come from the germline V gene. Complete variable domain (other parts from reference TRBV28 and TRBJ1-3): DVKVTQSSRYLVKRTGEKVFLECVQDMDHENMFWYRQDPGLGLRLIYFSYDVKMKEKGDIPEGYSVSREKKERFSLILESASTNQTSMYLCASSLWVQGAGNTIYFGEGSWLTVV.

J is TRBJ1-1 and V is TRBV3-1 (or the pseudogene TRBV3-2), with unresolved D. The germline V and J ends were trimmed by 1 base and 0 bases, with 6 bases remaining between them. The CDR3 spans 14 residues. The V gene's germline CDR1 is LGHDT and CDR2 YNNKEL (reference sequence). Here the CDR3 reads CASSQARVNTEAFF. For the CDR3, the DNA is TGTGCCAGCAGCCAAGCCCGGGTGAACACTGAAGCTTTCTTT.

This clone was counted only a few times. The V and J genes are TRBV27 and TRBJ1-1; no clear D gene. The V gene's germline CDR1 is MNHEY and CDR2 SMNVEV (reference sequence). The germline V and J ends were trimmed by 2 bases and 0 bases, with 10 bases remaining between them. This CDR3 contains 15 residues. This CDR3 is CASSLNGLLNTEAFF. CDR3 nucleotides: TGTGCCAGCAGTTTAAACGGACTATTGAACACTGAAGCTTTCTTT.

J is TRBJ2-5 and V is TRBV7-6, with D possibly TRBD2 on 6 matching bases. CDR3 size: 16 residues. From germline, CDR1 is SGHVS and CDR2 FNYEAQ. The V gene lost 1 base and the J gene lost 4 bases, with 16 bases spanning the gap. Here the CDR3 reads CASSLEAEGMRETQYF. In nucleotides, the CDR3 is TGTGCCAGCAGCTTAGAGGCGGAGGGGATGAGAGAGACCCAGTACTTC.

V and J are TRBV27 and TRBJ1-2; possible D gene TRBD1, 6 bases. Germline CDR1 and CDR2: MNHEY and SMNVEV (reference sequence). The CDR3 has 15 amino acids. The V end lost 0 bases, the J end lost 4 bases, and 12 bases lay between the germline ends. The CDR3 sequence is CASSLSAGTSYGYTF. The CDR3 DNA reads as TGTGCCAGCAGTTTATCCGCAGGGACATCCTATGGCTACACCTTC.

This rearrangement joins TRBV7-2 to TRBJ2-7, with D perhaps TRBD2 (5 bases). Germline values: CDR1 SGHTA, CDR2 FQGNSA. The CDR3 consists of 14 residues. V was trimmed by 2 bases and J by 4 bases, leaving 12 bases between them. This CDR3 reads CASSLSGGLYEQYF. Here the CDR3 DNA reads TGTGCCAGCAGCTTAAGTGGAGGACTGTACGAGCAGTACTTC.

This chain connects TRBV11-2 to TRBJ2-3, with TRBD2 identical over 9 bases. Germline V gene sequence: CDR1 SGHAT, CDR2 FQNNGV. This CDR3 contains 16 residues. Trimming cost V 7 bases and J 8 bases; bases outside gene matches: 16. The CDR3 sequence is CASTPLAGPPEGTQYF. The CDR3 region has the DNA TGTGCCAGCACCCCCCTAGCGGGACCCCCGGAGGGTACGCAGTATTTT.

This clone was seen just once. The chain employs TRBV7-2 and TRBJ2-7, with no clear D. V lost 3 bases and J 1 base, leaving 13 bases between the germline ends. The CDR3 consists of 15 residues. Germline-derived CDR1 and CDR2 are SGHTA and FQGNSA. CDR3 sequence reads: CASSLFLRESYEQYF. The CDR3 DNA reads TGTGCCAGCAGCTTGTTTCTAAGGGAATCCTACGAGCAGTACTTC.

The chain uses TRBV3-1 (or the pseudogene TRBV3-2) and TRBJ1-3; no reliable D call. The CDR3 contains 14 residues. Per germline, CDR1 LGHDT and CDR2 YNNKEL (reference sequence). Trimming left V 0 bases short and J 4 bases short, with 7 bases between. CDR3 sequence reads: CASSQEVGGNTIYF. In DNA, the CDR3 is TGTGCCAGCAGCCAAGAGGTGGGGGGAAACACCATATATTTT.

This chain links TRBV29-1 with TRBJ2-5, with 8 bases lining up with TRBD2. The CDR3 totals 13 residues. CDR1 and CDR2 (germline): SQVTM, ANQGSEA. With V trimmed by 6 bases and J by 5 bases, 8 bases remained unmatched. The CDR3 here is CSVAGVLGETQYF. In nucleotides, the CDR3 is TGCAGCGTAGCGGGAGTTTTGGGGGAGACCCAGTACTTC.

This chain connects TRBV7-9 to TRBJ2-3; D not certain. Germline V gene data show CDR1 as SEHNR and CDR2 as FQNEAQ (reference sequence). The CDR3 has 12 amino acids. The V gene lost 5 bases and the J gene lost 0 bases, with 3 bases spanning the gap. CDR3 residues: CASSPSTDTQYF. The CDR3 bases are TGTGCCAGCAGCCCAAGCACAGATACGCAGTATTTT.

The chain has TRBV29-1 and TRBJ2-3, with D possibly matching TRBD1 (5 bases). Germline V lookup: CDR1 SQVTM, CDR2 ANQGSEA. The ends were cut back, 5 bases at V and 0 bases at J, with 15 bases in the middle. The CDR3 totals 15 residues. CDR3 bases: TGCAGCGTTACAGGCCCCCTTTGGAGCACAGATACGCAGTATTTT. Translated, it gives CSVTGPLWSTDTQYF.

The gene calls are TRBV18 and TRBJ1-2, with D uncertain. Germline V gene sequence: CDR1 KGHSH, CDR2 LQKENI. V was shortened by 3 bases and J by 5 bases, with 10 bases between the two germline ends. The CDR3 runs to 13 residues. CDR3 region: CASSPPQVYGYTF. Written as DNA, the CDR3 is TGTGCCAGCTCACCCCCGCAGGTATATGGCTACACCTTC.

This CDR3 reads CASSIRVGEKLFF. The CDR3 nucleotides read TGTGCCAGCAGCATCAGGGTCGGTGAAAAACTGTTTTTT. The chain recombines TRBV7-7 with TRBJ1-4; a weak D match, TRBD1 (5 bases). The CDR3 extends over 13 amino acids. With 5 bases removed from V and 7 bases from J, the gap between germline ends came to 11 bases. The V gene's germline CDR1 is SSHAT and CDR2 FNYEAQ (reference sequence). Based on the CDR3 plus reference TRBV7-7 and TRBJ1-4, the full variable domain is GAGVSQSPRYKVTKRGQDVTLRCDPISSHATLYWYQQALGQGPEFLTYFNYEAQPDKSGLPSDRFSAERPEGSISTLTIQRTEQRDSAMYRCASSIRVGEKLFFGSGTQLSVL.

This clone has only a few counts. This rearrangement joins TRBV6-2 or TRBV6-3 to TRBJ1-3; D possibly corresponds to TRBD1 (5 bases). The CDR3 consists of 15 residues. Germline CDR1 is MNHEY and CDR2 is SVGEGT. V was clipped by 2 bases and J by 0 bases, with 8 bases between them. Here the CDR3 reads CASSYDSTSGNTIYF. The CDR3, as DNA: TGTGCCAGCAGTTACGACAGCACCTCTGGAAACACCATATATTTT.

The chain carries TRBV27 and TRBJ1-6, with a tentative D call TRBD1 (5 bases). CDR1 MNHEY and CDR2 SMNVEV come from the germline V gene (reference sequence). The length of the CDR3 is 14 residues. V was clipped by 6 bases and J by 4 bases, with 10 bases between them. The CDR3 protein is CASRDSNYNSPLHF. DNA for the CDR3: TGTGCCAGCAGAGACAGTAATTATAATTCACCCCTCCACTTT.

J is TRBJ1-1 and V is TRBV3-1 (or the pseudogene TRBV3-2); D gene uncertain. The germline CDR1 and CDR2 sequences are LGHDT and YNNKEL (reference sequence). The CDR3 is 12 amino acids. Trimming stripped 5 bases from V and 2 bases from J, with 6 bases between. The CDR3 is CASSYINTEAFF. The CDR3 DNA follows: TGTGCCAGCAGCTACATAAACACTGAAGCTTTCTTT.

The chain is built from TRBV7-2 and TRBJ2-6; D ambiguous. Deletions cut 3 bases from V and 4 bases from J, with 1 base between. Germline V gene sequence: CDR1 SGHTA, CDR2 FQGNSA. This CDR3 has 12 amino acids. The CDR3 bases are TGTGCCAGCAGCTTGGGGGCCAACGTCCTGACTTTC. Its protein is CASSLGANVLTF.

This chain connects TRBV15 to TRBJ2-1; maybe TRBD1 (5 bases). From germline, CDR1 is LNHNV and CDR2 YYDKDF (reference sequence). This CDR3 has 14 amino acids. The V end lost 3 bases, the J end lost 2 bases, and 8 bases lay between the germline ends. CDR3 coding DNA: TGTGCCACCAGCAGTCAGGGAACCTACAATGAGCAGTTCTTC. Translating it yields CATSSQGTYNEQFF.

This chain joins TRBV19 and TRBJ1-2; 9 positions match TRBD1. The CDR3 covers 15 residues. Germline CDR1 and CDR2: LNHDA and SQIVND (reference sequence). Trimming at V came to 8 bases and at J to 8 bases, leaving 15 bases not matched to a gene. The CDR3 DNA reads as TGTGCCAGTCGGGAAACTTTCACAGGGGGCCGGGGCTACACCTTC. Translated, it gives CASRETFTGGRGYTF.